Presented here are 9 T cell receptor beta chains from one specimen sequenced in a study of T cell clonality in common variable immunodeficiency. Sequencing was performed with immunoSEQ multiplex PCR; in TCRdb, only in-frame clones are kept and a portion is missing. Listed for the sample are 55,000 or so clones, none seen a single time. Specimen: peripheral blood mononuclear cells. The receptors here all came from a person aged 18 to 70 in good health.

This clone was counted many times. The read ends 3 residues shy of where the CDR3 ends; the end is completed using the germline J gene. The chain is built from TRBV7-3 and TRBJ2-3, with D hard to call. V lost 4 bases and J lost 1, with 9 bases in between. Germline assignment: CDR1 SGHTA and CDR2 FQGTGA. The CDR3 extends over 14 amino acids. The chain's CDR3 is CASSSIVGTDTQYF. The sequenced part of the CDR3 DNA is TGTGCCAGCAGCTCGATAGTGGGCACAGATACG.

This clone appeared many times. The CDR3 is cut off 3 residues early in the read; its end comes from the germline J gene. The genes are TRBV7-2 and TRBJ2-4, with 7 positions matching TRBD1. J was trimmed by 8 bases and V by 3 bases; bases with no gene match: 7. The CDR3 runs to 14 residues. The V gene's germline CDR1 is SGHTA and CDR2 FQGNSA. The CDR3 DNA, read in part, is TGTGCCAGCAGCTTGGGACAGTCCGCTCACATT. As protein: CASSLGQSAHI. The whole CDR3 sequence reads CASSLGQSAHIQYF.

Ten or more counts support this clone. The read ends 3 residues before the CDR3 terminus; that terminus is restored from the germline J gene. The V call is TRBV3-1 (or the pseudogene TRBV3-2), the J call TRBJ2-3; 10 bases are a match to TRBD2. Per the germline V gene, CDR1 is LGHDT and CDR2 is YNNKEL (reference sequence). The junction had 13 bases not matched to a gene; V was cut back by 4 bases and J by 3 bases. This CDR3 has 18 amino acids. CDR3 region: CASSPRVPGLANTDTQYF. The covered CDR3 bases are TGTGCCAGCAGCCCGAGGGTACCGGGACTAGCGAATACAGATACG.

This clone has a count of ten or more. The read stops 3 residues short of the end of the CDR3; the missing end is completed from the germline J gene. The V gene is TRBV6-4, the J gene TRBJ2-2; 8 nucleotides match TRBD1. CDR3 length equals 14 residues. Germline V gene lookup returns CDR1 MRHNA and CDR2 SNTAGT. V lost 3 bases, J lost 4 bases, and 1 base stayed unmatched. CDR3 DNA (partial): TGTGCCAGCAGTGAGGGGACAGGCACCGGGGAG. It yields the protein CASSEGTGTGE. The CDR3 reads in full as CASSEGTGTGELFF.

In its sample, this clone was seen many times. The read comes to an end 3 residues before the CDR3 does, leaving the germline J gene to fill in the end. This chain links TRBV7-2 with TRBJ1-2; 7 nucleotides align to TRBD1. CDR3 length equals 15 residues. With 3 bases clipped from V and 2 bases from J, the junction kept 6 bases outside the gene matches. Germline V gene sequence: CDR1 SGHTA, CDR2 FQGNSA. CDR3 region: CASSFDRAFNYGYTF. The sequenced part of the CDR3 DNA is TGTGCCAGCAGCTTTGACAGGGCCTTCAACTATGGC.

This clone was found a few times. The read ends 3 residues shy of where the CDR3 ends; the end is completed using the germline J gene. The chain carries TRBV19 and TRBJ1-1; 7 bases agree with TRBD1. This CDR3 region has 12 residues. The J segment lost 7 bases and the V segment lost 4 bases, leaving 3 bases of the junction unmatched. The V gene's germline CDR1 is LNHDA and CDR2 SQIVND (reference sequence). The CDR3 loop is CASSTGGIEAFF. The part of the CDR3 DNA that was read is TGTGCCAGTAGTACAGGGGGTATTGAA.

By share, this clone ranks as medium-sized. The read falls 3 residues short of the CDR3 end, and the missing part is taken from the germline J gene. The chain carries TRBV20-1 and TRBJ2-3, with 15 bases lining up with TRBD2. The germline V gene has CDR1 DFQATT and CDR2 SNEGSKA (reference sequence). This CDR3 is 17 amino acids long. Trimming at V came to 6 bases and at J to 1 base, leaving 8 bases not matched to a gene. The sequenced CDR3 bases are TGCAGTGCCCGGGGACTAGCGGGAGGAGGCCGCACAGATACG. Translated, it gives CSARGLAGGGRTDT. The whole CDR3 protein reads CSARGLAGGGRTDTQYF.

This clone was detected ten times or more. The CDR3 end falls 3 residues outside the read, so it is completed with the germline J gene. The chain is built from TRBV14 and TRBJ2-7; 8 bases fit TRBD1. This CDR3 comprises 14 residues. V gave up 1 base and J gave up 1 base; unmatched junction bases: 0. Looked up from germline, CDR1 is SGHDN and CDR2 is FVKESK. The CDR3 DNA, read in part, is TGTGCCAGCAGCCAAGGGACAGGGTCCTACGAG. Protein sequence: CASSQGTGSYE. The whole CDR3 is CASSQGTGSYEQYF.

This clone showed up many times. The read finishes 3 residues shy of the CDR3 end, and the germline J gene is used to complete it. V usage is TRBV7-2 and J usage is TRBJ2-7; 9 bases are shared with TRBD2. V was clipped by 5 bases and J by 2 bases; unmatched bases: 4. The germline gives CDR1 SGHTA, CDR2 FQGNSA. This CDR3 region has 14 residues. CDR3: CASSLASGAYEQYF. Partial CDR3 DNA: TGTGCCAGCAGCCTCGCTAGCGGGGCCTACGAG.